This T cell receptor (beta chain) appears in the sequencing data of a study of glioma-infiltrating T cells. To note about this clonotype: A much larger clone sits a single nucleotide away, making a read error possible.

TCR alpha and beta CDR3 regions were amplified from RNA using iRepertoire nested multiplex PCR. TCRdb re-analysed the multiplex PCR reads in MiXCR, keeping a single row per CDR3 protein. Found here are 160,000 or so distinct CDR3 sequences, approximately 40% of them singletons; the top ten hold about 5.2%. This CDR3 comprises 13 residues. Germline V gives CDR1 DFQATT, CDR2 SNEGSKA (reference sequence). The receptor was derived from a human donor with low-grade glioma or glioblastoma, undergoing nonglioma brain surgery, or in good health (not recorded which). V and J are TRBV20-1 and TRBJ2-7; 9 bases line up with TRBD2. The sequencing sample was made of glioma tissue, nonneoplastic brain tissue, or PBMCs (not recorded which). The CDR3 DNA follows: TGCAGTGCTACGACTAGCGGCTCCTACGAGGAGTACTTC. It encodes CSATTSGSYEEYF.